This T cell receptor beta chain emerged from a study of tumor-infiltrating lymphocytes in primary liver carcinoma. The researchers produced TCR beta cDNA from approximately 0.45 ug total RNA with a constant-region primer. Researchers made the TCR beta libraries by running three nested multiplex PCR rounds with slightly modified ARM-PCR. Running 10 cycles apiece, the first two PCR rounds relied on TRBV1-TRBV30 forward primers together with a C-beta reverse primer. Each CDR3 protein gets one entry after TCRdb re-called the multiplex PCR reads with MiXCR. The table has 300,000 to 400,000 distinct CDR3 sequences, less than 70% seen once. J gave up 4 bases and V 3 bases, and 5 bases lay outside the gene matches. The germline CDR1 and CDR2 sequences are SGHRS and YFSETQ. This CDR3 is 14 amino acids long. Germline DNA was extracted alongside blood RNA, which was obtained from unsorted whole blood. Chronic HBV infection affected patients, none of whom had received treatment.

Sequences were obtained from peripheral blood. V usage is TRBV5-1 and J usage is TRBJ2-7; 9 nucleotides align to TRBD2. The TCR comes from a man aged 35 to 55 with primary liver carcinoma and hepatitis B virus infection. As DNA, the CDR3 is TGCGCCAGCAGCTCTTCTAGCGGGAAATACGAGCAGTACTTC. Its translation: CASSSSSGKYEQYF.